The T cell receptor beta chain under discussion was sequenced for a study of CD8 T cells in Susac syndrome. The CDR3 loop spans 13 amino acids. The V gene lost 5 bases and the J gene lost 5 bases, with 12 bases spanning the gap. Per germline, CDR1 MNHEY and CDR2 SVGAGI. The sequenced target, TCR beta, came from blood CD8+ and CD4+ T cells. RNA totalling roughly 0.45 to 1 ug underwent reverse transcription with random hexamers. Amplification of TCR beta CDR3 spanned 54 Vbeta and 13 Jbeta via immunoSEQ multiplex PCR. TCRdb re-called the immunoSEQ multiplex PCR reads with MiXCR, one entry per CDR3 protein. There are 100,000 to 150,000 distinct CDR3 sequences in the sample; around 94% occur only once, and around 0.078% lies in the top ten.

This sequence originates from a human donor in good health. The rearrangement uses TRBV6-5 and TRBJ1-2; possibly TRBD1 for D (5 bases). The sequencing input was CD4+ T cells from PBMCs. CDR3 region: CASSPQGGYGYTF. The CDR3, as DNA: TGTGCCAGCAGTCCGCAGGGCGGTTATGGCTACACCTTC.